The 8 T cell receptor beta chains below all came from one sample that was sequenced in a study of cytomegalovirus exposure and HLA in healthy donors. 60 Vbeta and 13 Jbeta primers were used in PCR. Data came from immunoSEQ multiplex PCR; TCRdb stores just in-frame clones and leaves some out. The table shows approximately 130,000 clones, with approximately 81% occurring only once. The sequenced sample was PBMCs. These TCRs come from a middle-aged woman in good health and CMV-seronegative.

There are a few counts of this clone. The J gene is TRBJ2-1, the V gene TRBV2, with D possibly matching TRBD2 (5 bases). Germline V CDR1 and CDR2: SNHLY, FYNNEI. CDR3 length: 15 residues. Trimming removed 3 bases from V and 7 bases from J, with 16 bases in between. The CDR3 loop is CASSDHLGGENEQFF. Here the CDR3 DNA reads TGTGCCAGCAGTGATCACCTTGGAGGTGAGAATGAGCAGTTCTTC.

The V gene is TRBV7-2, the J gene TRBJ2-1; 11 bases map to TRBD2. The CDR3 covers 15 residues. Germline loops: CDR1 SGHTA, CDR2 FQGNSA. V lost 5 bases, J lost 8 bases, and 8 bases stayed unmatched. This chain's CDR3 is CASSVTSGSSHEQFF. The DNA for the CDR3 is TGTGCCAGCAGCGTCACTAGCGGGAGTTCGCATGAGCAGTTCTTC.

The table lists this clone with a count of one. The chain carries TRBV5-1 and TRBJ2-2; TRBD2 is a possible D gene (6 bases). The CDR3 extends over 16 amino acids. Trimming cost V 1 base and J 3 bases, with 13 bases left between them. Germline values: CDR1 SGHRS, CDR2 YFSETQ. The CDR3 reads CASSLQPGGHTGELFF. CDR3 coding DNA: TGCGCCAGCAGCTTGCAACCCGGGGGTCACACCGGGGAGCTGTTTTTT.

This chain connects TRBV7-2 to TRBJ1-1; no clear D. V was trimmed by 5 bases and J by 7 bases, leaving 14 bases between them. The CDR3 extends over 13 amino acids. Germline V gene lookup returns CDR1 SGHTA and CDR2 FQGNSA. Here the CDR3 DNA reads TGTGCCAGCAGCCCACGGGATGGGGTTGAAGCTTTCTTT. Protein sequence: CASSPRDGVEAFF. Supplemented by reference TRBV7-2 and TRBJ1-1, the full variable domain reads GAGVSQSPSNKVTEKGKDVELRCDPISGHTALYWYRQSLGQGLEFLIYFQGNSAPDKSGLPSDRFSAERTGGSVSTLTIQRTQQEDSAVYLCASSPRDGVEAFFGQGTRLTVV.

The chain uses TRBV14 and TRBJ2-2; 7 bases line up with TRBD1. Trimming took 5 bases from V and 2 from J; bases not matched to a gene: 5. Germline V gives CDR1 SGHDN, CDR2 FVKESK. The CDR3 loop spans 15 amino acids. The DNA for the CDR3 is TGTGCCAGCAGCTCTCCAGGGGGAAACACCGGGGAGCTGTTTTTT. Translated: CASSSPGGNTGELFF.

The rearrangement joins TRBV5-1 to TRBJ1-4, with TRBD1 identical over 8 bases. Germline CDR1 reads SGHRS; CDR2 reads YFSETQ. J lost 7 bases, V lost 2 bases, and 7 bases had no gene match. This CDR3 comprises 15 residues. The CDR3 spells CASSLRTGRGEKLFF. DNA for the CDR3: TGCGCCAGCAGCTTAAGGACAGGGAGGGGTGAAAAACTGTTTTTT.

The chain couples TRBV15 to TRBJ2-7; D gene uncertain. The CDR3 totals 15 residues. The germline V gene has CDR1 LNHNV and CDR2 YYDKDF (reference sequence). V lost 1 base, J lost 5 bases, and 15 bases lay in between. The DNA of the CDR3 is TGTGCCACCAGCAGAGGTCACGACCAGGCGAACGAGCAGTACTTC. This translates into CATSRGHDQANEQYF. The full variable domain, in which reference TRBV15 and TRBJ2-7 provide the parts outside the CDR3, is DAMVIQNPRYQVTQFGKPVTLSCSQTLNHNVMYWYQQKSSQAPKLLFHYYDKDFNNEADTPDNFQSRRPNTSFCFLDIRSPGLGDTAMYLCATSRGHDQANEQYFGPGTRLTVT.

This chain links TRBV7-9 with TRBJ1-2; 8 nucleotides line up with TRBD1. The CDR3 sequence is 16 residues long. CDR1 and CDR2 from the germline V gene are SEHNR and FQNEAQ (reference sequence). The V segment lost 5 bases and the J segment 1 base; nucleotides outside the gene matches: 9. CDR3 nucleotides: TGTGCCAGCAGCCCGTGGACAGGGCAACTTAACTATGGCTACACCTTC. Translated, it gives CASSPWTGQLNYGYTF.